Listed below are T cell receptor beta chains from one sample, sequenced in a study of blood T cell repertoires in COVID-19. Libraries were prepared by immunoSEQ multiplex PCR; TCRdb keeps only in-frame clonotypes and omits some of them. Of some 98,000 clones in the sample, 70% to 85% were seen once. Sequencing was carried out using peripheral blood. Receptors were obtained from a man in his sixties or seventies with acute or convalescent COVID-19. The CDR3 runs from the conserved cysteine through the conserved F or W. Each record gives: CDR3 length, clone size, D gene, J gene, V gene, CDR3 DNA, CDR3 protein. A D gene is named only where the DNA matches it firmly. Where a row states a size, it is once, few, many or the class of an expanded clone; other rows omit it.

14 | NA | NA | TRBJ1-2 | TRBV3-1/TRBV3-2 | TGTGCCAGCAGCCAACGCCGCAGGGCGGGGGGCTACACCTTC | CASSQRRRAGGYTF
14 | NA | NA | TRBJ2-5 | TRBV3-1/TRBV3-2 | TGTGCCAGCAGCTCAAGATCGTGCAGGAGGGTACGGGACTTC | CASSSRSCRRVRDF
13 | few | NA | TRBJ1-5 | TRBV12-3/TRBV12-4 | TGTGCCAGCAGTTTCACTGTCAATCAGCCCCAGCATTTT | CASSFTVNQPQHF
16 | NA | NA | TRBJ1-2 | TRBV28 | TGTGCCAGCAGTCCCCCTGGGGGGGGCGCGTTGGGTGGCTACACCTTC | CASSPPGGGALGGYTF
14 | NA | NA | TRBJ2-5 | TRBV7-9 | TGTGCCAGCAGCTTCCAGACAGGCCAAGAGACCCAGTACTTC | CASSFQTGQETQYF
16 | few | TRBD2 | TRBJ2-1 | TRBV10-3 | TGTGCCATCAGTGTAATTAGCGGGAGCTCCTACAATGAGCAGTTCTTC | CAISVISGSSYNEQFF
15 | once | NA | TRBJ2-7 | TRBV4-1 | TGCGCCAGCAGCGCAGGACCTAGCAGGATGAACGAGCAGTACTTC | CASSAGPSRMNEQYF
18 | few | NA | TRBJ1-2 | TRBV10-3 | TGTGCCATCAGTGAGCCGACAAGGAAGGGGCCCGATAACTATGGCTACACCTTC | CAISEPTRKGPDNYGYTF
19 | NA | TRBD2 | TRBJ2-2 | TRBV6-2/TRBV6-3 | TGTGCCAGCAGTCCCGGCCTGATAGCGGGAGGGCCGCGGGCCGGGGAGCTGTTTTTT | CASSPGLIAGGPRAGELFF
13 | medium-sized | TRBD1 | TRBJ1-2 | TRBV7-3 | TGTGCCAGCAGCCCGGGACAGGGCTATGGCTACACCTTC | CASSPGQGYGYTF
13 | medium-sized | TRBD1 | TRBJ1-5 | TRBV30 | TGTGCCTGGAGTACGACAGGGAATCAGCCCCAGCATTTT | CAWSTTGNQPQHF
15 | NA | TRBD1 | TRBJ1-2 | TRBV6-6 | TGTGCCAGCAGTTACTCTTCCCAGGGGGCCGGGGGCTACACCTTC | CASSYSSQGAGGYTF
14 | NA | TRBD1 | TRBJ2-7 | TRBV6-6 | TGTGCCAGCAGCCTCGGACAGGCCGCCTACGAGCAGTACTTC | CASSLGQAAYEQYF
16 | few | TRBD1 | TRBJ1-1 | TRBV5-8 | TGTGCCAGCAGTTTAAACAAGGGACAGCTGAACACTGAAGCTTTCTTT | CASSLNKGQLNTEAFF
15 | NA | NA | TRBJ1-1 | TRBV4-1 | TGCGCCAGCAGCCGCCACGACCAGGGCGGAACTGAAGCTTTCTTT | CASSRHDQGGTEAFF
17 | NA | TRBD2 | TRBJ2-3 | TRBV5-1 | TGCGCCAGCAGCTTGGAAACTAGCGGGGGCCCCACAGATACGCAGTATTTT | CASSLETSGGPTDTQYF
16 | NA | TRBD1 | TRBJ1-5 | TRBV5-6 | TGTGCCAGCAGCCTCCGGGGGGACAGGGTGGGACAGCCCCAGCATTTT | CASSLRGDRVGQPQHF
16 | NA | TRBD2 | TRBJ2-1 | TRBV10-2 | TGCGCCAGCAGTGAGACTACTAGCGGGTTGAGGAATGAGCAGTTCTTC | CASSETTSGLRNEQFF
14 | NA | TRBD1 | TRBJ1-2 | TRBV18 | TGTGCCAGCTCACCAGGAACAGGGGGCGATGGCTACACCTTC | CASSPGTGGDGYTF
15 | NA | NA | TRBJ2-1 | TRBV7-2 | TGTGCCAGCAGTTCCCTCGAGGGAGCGACCGCTGAGCAGTTCTTC | CASSSLEGATAEQFF
14 | NA | NA | TRBJ2-2 | TRBV3-1/TRBV3-2 | TGTGCCAGCAGCCCTATAACTAGGGCCGGGGAGCTGTTTTTT | CASSPITRAGELFF
17 | NA | TRBD1 | TRBJ1-5 | TRBV4-1 | TGCGCCAGCAGCCAATCCCCAGGGGGCTGGGAAGATCAGCCCCAGCATTTT | CASSQSPGGWEDQPQHF
15 | NA | NA | TRBJ1-4 | TRBV6-5 | TGTGCCAGCAGTTACTCAGGGAGGCAGGGTGAAAAACTGTTTTTT | CASSYSGRQGEKLFF
13 | NA | NA | TRBJ1-5 | TRBV30 | TGTGCCTGGTCGCTGTCAGGGTCTCGGCCCCAGCATTTT | CAWSLSGSRPQHF
13 | NA | NA | TRBJ2-7 | TRBV12-3/TRBV12-4 | TGTGCCAGCAGTTACACAGGGTTCCTCGAGCAGTACTTC | CASSYTGFLEQYF
16 | NA | TRBD2 | TRBJ2-3 | TRBV4-2 | TGTGCCAGCAGCCAAGTTGCTAGCGGGGGCACAGATACGCAGTATTTT | CASSQVASGGTDTQYF
14 | NA | NA | TRBJ2-7 | TRBV14 | TGTGCCAGCAACCCTTTGGGGCAGGCCTACGAGCAGTACTTC | CASNPLGQAYEQYF
15 | NA | TRBD2 | TRBJ2-3 | TRBV5-1 | TGCGCCAGCAGTGCTAGCGGGGGGGCCATAGATACGCAGTATTTT | CASSASGGAIDTQYF
17 | NA | TRBD2 | TRBJ2-2 | TRBV14 | TGTGCCAGCAGCCCCCCATGGAGAAGCGGGAGACCCGGGGAGCTGTTTTTT | CASSPPWRSGRPGELFF
13 | NA | NA | TRBJ1-6 | TRBV19 | TGTGCCAGTCTCTCGGGGGAAGGTTCACCCCTCCACTTT | CASLSGEGSPLHF
15 | NA | NA | TRBJ1-5 | TRBV28 | TGTGCCAGCAGTTTTTTCGGGACTACCTATCAGCCCCAGCATTTT | CASSFFGTTYQPQHF
16 | NA | TRBD1 | TRBJ1-6 | TRBV5-1 | TGCGCCAGCAGCTCGGGGCGGGGACAGGTCGGTTCACCCCTCCACTTT | CASSSGRGQVGSPLHF
14 | NA | NA | TRBJ1-5 | TRBV20-1 | TGCAGTGCTAGTGAAGCGACGGGCAATCAGCCCCAGCATTTT | CSASEATGNQPQHF
11 | NA | NA | TRBJ2-7 | TRBV28 | TGTGCCAGCAGCCCAAGCCAAGAGCAGTACTTC | CASSPSQEQYF
12 | NA | TRBD1 | TRBJ1-2 | TRBV6-6 | TGTGCTGTAACAGGGGCCTCTTATGGCTACACCTTC | CAVTGASYGYTF
16 | NA | TRBD1 | TRBJ1-6 | TRBV10-3 | TGTGCCATCAGTGACCGGGACAGGAGACTTAATTCACCCCTCCACTTT | CAISDRDRRLNSPLHF
13 | NA | NA | TRBJ2-7 | TRBV4-3 | TGCGCCAGCAGCCAAGAGACTAAGTACGAGCAGTACTTC | CASSQETKYEQYF
15 | NA | TRBD1 | TRBJ2-3 | TRBV7-3 | TGTGCCAGCAGCCCCAACAGGGGAGACACAGATACGCAGTATTTT | CASSPNRGDTDTQYF
10 | NA | TRBD2 | TRBJ2-1 | TRBV19 | TGTGCCAGTGGGACTAGCTTTAAGATCTTC | CASGTSFKIF
15 | NA | NA | TRBJ1-1 | TRBV3-1/TRBV3-2 | TGTGCCAGCAAGAAATCAAGGGGGTGGTACACTGAAGCTTTCTTT | CASKKSRGWYTEAFF
19 | few | TRBD2 | TRBJ2-3 | TRBV14 | TGTGCCAGCAGCCAAGAATCAGGACTAGCGGGTGTATCGACAGATACGCAGTATTTT | CASSQESGLAGVSTDTQYF
14 | NA | NA | TRBJ1-1 | TRBV7-2 | TGTGCCAGCAGAGTTCAGGGAATCGGCGCTGAAGCTTTCTTT | CASRVQGIGAEAFF
13 | once | NA | TRBJ2-2 | TRBV6-4 | TGTGCCAGCAGCGCAACAAACACCGGGGAGCTGTTTTTT | CASSATNTGELFF
16 | few | TRBD2 | TRBJ2-1 | TRBV6-2/TRBV6-3 | TGTGCCAGCAGCCTAGGCCCTACGGGAGGCGGGTATGAGCAGTTCTTC | CASSLGPTGGGYEQFF
15 | NA | NA | TRBJ1-5 | TRBV19 | TGTGCCAGTACCAGAACGCAGGGTTGGAATCAGCCCCAGCATTTT | CASTRTQGWNQPQHF